This T cell receptor beta chain originates from a study of blood T cell repertoires in COVID-19. As for the study in general: Nucleic acid was either cDNA or gDNA, and it came from T cells, B-cell-depleted T cells, or PBMCs.

Method: immunoSEQ multiplex PCR; TCRdb's copy keeps in-frame clones and lacks some. The repertoire holds approximately 80,000 clones, roughly 78% seen once, with over 9.5% in the top ten. The CDR3 contains 14 residues. Germline lookup yields CDR1 MNHEY and CDR2 SMNVEV (reference sequence). The V gene lost 0 bases and the J gene lost 2 bases, with 8 bases spanning the gap. The rearrangement uses TRBV27 and TRBJ2-7, with a tentative D call TRBD1 (5 bases). Sequenced input: peripheral blood. This clonotype was sampled from a man in his 60s with acute or convalescent COVID-19. For the CDR3, the DNA is TGTGCCAGCAGTTTATCCTGGGGCCCCTACGAGCAGTACTTC. Its protein product is CASSLSWGPYEQYF.